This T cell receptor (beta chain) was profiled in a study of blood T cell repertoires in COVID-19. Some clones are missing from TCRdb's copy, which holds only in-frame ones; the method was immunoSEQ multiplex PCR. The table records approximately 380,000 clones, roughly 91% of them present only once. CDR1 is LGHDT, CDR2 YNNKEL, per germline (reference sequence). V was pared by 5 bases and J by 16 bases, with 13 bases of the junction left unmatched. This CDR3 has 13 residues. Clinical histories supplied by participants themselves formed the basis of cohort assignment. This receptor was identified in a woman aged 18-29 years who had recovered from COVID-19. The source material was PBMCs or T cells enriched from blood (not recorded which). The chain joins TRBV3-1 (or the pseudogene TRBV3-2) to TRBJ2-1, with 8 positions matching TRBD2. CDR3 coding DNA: TGTGCCAGCAGCGCGGGACTAGTCAGGATCCGCTTCTTC. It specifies CASSAGLVRIRFF.